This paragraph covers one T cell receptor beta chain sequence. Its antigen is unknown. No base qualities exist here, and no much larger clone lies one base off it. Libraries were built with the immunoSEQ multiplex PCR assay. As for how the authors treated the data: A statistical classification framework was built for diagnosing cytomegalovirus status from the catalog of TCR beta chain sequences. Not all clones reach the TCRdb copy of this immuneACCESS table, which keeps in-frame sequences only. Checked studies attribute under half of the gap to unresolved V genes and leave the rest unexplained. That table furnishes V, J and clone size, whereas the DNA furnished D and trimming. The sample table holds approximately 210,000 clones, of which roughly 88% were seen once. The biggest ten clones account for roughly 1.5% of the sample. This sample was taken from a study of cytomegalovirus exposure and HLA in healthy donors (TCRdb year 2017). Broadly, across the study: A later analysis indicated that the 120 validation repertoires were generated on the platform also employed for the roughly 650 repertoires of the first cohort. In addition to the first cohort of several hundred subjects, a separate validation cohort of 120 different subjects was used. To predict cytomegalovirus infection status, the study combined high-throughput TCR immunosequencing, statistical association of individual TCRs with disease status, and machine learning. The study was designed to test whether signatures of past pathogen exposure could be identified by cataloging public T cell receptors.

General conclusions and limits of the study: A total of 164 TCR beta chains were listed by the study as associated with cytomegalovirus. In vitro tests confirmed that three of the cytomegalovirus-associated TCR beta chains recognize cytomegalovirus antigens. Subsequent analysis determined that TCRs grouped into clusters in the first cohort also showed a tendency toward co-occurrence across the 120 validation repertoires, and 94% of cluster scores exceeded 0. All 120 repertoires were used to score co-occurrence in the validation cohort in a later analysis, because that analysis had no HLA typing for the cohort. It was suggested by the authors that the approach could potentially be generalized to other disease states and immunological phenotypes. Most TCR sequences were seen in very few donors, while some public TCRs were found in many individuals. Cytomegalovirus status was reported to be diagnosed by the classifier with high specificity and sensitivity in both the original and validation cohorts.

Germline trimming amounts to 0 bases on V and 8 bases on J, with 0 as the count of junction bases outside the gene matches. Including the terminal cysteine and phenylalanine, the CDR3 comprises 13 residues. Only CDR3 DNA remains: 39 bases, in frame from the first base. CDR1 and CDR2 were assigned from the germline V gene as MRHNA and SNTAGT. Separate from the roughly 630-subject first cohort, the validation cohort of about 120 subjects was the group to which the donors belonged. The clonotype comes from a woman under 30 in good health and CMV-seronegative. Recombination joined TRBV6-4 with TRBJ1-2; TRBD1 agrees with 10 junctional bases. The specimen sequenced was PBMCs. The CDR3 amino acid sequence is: CASSDSTGGGYTF. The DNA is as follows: TGTGCCAGCAGTGACTCGACAGGGGGCGGCTACACCTTC.